This T cell receptor (beta chain) was recovered during a study of shared clonotypes between healthy human individuals. Whole-study context: The study used three CD4 naive, three CD4 memory, two CD8 naive and one CD8 memory plate per donor.

This clone showed up just a few times. Its antigen remains unknown. Overall study findings and caveats: Donor scarcity curtailed the genetic and exposure-history diversity represented herein. Clonotypes shared by all four donors outscored non-shared clonotypes in generation probability. In the sorted subsets, rarefaction showed sequencing was incomplete despite large depth.

Repertoires were generated with immunoSEQ multiplex PCR, while TCRdb's copy carries only in-frame clones and drops some. Of about 980,000 clones in the sample, less than 85% were seen once. The CDR3 has 15 residues. With V trimmed by 5 bases and J by 2 bases, 9 bases remained unmatched. Germline lookup yields CDR1 SGHAT and CDR2 FQNNGV. The sequencing sample was made of memory CD4+ T cells sorted from blood. The subset is: CD45RA-negative fraction. The rearrangement links TRBV11-2 to TRBJ2-7; 7 bases map to TRBD1. This sequence originates from a man aged 18 to 30 in good health. The DNA of the CDR3 is TGTGCCAGCAGCCCCACGGGACAGATAACCTACGAGCAGTACTTC. Amino acid sequence: CASSPTGQITYEQYF.